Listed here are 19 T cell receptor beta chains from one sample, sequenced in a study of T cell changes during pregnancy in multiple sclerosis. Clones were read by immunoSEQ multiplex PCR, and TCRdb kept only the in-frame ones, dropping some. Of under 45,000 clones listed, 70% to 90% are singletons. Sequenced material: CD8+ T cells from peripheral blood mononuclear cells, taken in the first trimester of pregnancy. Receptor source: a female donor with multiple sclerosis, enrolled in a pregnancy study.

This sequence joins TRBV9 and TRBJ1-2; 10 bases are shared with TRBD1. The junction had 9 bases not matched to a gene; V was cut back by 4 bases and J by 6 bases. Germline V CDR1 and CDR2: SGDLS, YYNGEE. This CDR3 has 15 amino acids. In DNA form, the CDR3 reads TGTGCCAGCAGCCCCTCTGGACAGGGGGGAAATGGCTACACCTTC. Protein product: CASSPSGQGGNGYTF.

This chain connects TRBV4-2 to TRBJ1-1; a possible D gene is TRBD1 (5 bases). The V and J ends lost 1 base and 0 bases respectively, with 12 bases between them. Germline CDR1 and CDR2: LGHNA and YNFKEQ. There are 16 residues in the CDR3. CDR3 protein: CASSQADAGLNTEAFF. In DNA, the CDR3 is TGTGCCAGCAGCCAAGCGGACGCAGGGTTGAACACTGAAGCTTTCTTT.

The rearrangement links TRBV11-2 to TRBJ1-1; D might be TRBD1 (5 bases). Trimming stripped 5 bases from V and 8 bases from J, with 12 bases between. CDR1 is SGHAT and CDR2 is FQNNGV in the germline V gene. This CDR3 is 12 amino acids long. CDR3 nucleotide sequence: TGTGCCAGCAGCCGCGGGGGAGACGAAGCTTTCTTT. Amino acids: CASSRGGDEAFF.

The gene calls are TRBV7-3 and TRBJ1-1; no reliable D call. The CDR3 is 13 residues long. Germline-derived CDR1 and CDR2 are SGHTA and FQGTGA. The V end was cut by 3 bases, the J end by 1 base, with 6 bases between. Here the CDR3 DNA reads TGTGCCAGCAGCTTTGAGGAGAACACTGAAGCTTTCTTT. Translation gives CASSFEENTEAFF.

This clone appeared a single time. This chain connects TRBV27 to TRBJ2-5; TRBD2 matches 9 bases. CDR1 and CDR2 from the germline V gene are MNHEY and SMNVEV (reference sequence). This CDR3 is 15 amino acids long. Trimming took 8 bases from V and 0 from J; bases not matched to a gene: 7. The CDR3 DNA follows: TGTGCCAGCCATGAGCTAGCGGGGAACCAAGAGACCCAGTACTTC. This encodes CASHELAGNQETQYF.

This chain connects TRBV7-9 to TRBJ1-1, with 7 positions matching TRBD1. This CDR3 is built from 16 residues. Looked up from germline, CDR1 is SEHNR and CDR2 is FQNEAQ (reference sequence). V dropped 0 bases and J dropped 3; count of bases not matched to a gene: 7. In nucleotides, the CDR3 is TGTGCCAGCAGCTTAGCCCTTCGACAGGGAGACACTGAAGCTTTCTTT. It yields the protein CASSLALRQGDTEAFF.

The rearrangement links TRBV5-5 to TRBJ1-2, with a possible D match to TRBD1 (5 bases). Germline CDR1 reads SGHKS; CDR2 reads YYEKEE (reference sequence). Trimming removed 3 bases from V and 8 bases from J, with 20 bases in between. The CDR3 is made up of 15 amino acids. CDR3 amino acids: CASSSEGRGVGGYTF. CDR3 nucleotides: TGTGCCAGCAGCTCCGAGGGGCGGGGAGTTGGGGGCTACACCTTC.

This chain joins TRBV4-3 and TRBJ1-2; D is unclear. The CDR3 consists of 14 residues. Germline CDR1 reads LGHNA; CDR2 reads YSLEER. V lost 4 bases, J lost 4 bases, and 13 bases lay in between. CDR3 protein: CASSPAGSAYGYTF. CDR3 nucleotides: TGCGCCAGCAGCCCCGCCGGCAGCGCCTATGGCTACACCTTC.

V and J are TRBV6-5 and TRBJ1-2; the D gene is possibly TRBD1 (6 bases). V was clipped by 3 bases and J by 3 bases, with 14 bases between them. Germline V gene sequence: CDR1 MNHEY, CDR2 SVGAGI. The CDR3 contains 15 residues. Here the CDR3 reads CASSYIRGSDYGYTF. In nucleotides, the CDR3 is TGTGCCAGCAGTTATATCAGGGGAAGTGACTATGGCTACACCTTC.

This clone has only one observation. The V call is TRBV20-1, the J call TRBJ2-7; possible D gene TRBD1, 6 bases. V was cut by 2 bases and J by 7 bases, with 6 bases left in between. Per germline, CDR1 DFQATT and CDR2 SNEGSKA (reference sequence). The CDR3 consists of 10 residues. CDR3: CSARRGEQYF. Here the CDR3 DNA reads TGCAGTGCTAGAAGGGGGGAGCAGTACTTC.

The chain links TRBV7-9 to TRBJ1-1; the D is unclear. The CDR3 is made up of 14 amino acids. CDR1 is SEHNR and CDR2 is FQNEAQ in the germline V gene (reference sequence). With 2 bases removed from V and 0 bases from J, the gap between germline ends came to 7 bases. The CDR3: CASSLSSVNTEAFF. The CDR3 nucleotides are TGTGCCAGCAGCTTAAGCTCGGTGAACACTGAAGCTTTCTTT.

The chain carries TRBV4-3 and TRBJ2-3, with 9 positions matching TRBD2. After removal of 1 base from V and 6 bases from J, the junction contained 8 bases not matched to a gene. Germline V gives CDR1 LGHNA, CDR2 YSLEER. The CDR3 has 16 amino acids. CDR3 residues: CASSQGAGGLGDTQYF. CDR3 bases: TGCGCCAGCAGCCAAGGCGCGGGGGGGCTTGGTGATACGCAGTATTTT.

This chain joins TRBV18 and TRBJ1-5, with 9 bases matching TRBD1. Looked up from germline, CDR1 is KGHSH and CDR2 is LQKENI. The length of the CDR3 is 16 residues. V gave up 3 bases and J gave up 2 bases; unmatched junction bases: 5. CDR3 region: CASSPGTGIGNQPQHF. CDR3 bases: TGTGCCAGCTCACCTGGGACAGGGATCGGCAATCAGCCCCAGCATTTT.

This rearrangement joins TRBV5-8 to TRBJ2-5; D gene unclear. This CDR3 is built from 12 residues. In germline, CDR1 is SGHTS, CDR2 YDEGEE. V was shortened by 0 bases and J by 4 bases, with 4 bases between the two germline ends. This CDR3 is CASSLDRETQYF. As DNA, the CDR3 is TGTGCCAGCAGCTTGGATCGAGAGACCCAGTACTTC.

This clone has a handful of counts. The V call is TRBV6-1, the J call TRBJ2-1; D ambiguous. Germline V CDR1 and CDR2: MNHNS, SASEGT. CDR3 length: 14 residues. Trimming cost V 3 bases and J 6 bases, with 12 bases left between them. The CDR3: CASSEVVYINEQFF. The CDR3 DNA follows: TGTGCCAGCAGTGAGGTGGTGTACATCAATGAGCAGTTCTTC.

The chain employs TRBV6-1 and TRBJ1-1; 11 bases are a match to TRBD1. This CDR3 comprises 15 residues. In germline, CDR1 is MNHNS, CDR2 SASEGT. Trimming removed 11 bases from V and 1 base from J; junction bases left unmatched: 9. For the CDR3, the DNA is TGTGCCGCCCGGGACAGGGGGACCCCGAACACTGAAGCTTTCTTT. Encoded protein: CAARDRGTPNTEAFF.

CDR3 sequence: CASSYSGTGGETQYF. The CDR3 nucleotides read TGTGCCAGCAGTTACTCGGGGACAGGAGGGGAGACCCAGTACTTC. The V call is TRBV6-5, the J call TRBJ2-5; 8 bases align to TRBD1. Trimming cost V 0 bases and J 5 bases; bases outside gene matches: 5. Germline V gives CDR1 MNHEY, CDR2 SVGAGI. This CDR3 contains 15 residues.

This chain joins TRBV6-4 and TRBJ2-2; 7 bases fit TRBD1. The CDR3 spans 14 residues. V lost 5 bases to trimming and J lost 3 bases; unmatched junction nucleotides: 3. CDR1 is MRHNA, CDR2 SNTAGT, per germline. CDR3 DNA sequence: TGTGCCAGCAGTCGTGGGACAGACACCGGGGAGCTGTTTTTT. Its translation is CASSRGTDTGELFF.

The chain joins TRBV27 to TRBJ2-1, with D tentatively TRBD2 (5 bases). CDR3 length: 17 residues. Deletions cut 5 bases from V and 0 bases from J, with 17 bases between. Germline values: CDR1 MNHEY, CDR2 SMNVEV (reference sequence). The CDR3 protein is CASSLLGVSYSYNEQFF. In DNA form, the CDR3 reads TGTGCCAGCAGTCTTTTGGGAGTCTCCTACTCCTACAATGAGCAGTTCTTC.